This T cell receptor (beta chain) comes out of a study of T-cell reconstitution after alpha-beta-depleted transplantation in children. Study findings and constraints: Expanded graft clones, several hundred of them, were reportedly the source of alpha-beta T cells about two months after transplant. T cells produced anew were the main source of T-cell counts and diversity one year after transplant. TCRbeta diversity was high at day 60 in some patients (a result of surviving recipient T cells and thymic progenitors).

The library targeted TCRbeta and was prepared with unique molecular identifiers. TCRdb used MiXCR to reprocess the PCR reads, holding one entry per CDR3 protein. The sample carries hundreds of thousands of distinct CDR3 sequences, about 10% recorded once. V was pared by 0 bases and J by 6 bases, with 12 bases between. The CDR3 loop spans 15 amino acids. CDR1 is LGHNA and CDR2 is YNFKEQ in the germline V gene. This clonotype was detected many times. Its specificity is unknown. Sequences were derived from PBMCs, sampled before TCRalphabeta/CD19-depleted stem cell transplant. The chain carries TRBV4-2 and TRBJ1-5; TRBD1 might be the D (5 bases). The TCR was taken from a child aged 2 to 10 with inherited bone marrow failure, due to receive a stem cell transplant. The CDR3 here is CASSQDPSGGQPQHF. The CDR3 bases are TGTGCCAGCAGCCAAGATCCGTCGGGGGGTCAGCCCCAGCATTTT.